These T cell receptor beta chains were read from a single sample in a study of blood T cell repertoires in COVID-19. The protocol was immunoSEQ multiplex PCR, while the TCRdb copy is restricted to in-frame clones and leaves out a portion. The table has around 50,000 clones, over 80% seen once; the top ten hold about 1.5%. Sample: peripheral blood. These receptors all come from a man between 60 and 70 years old with acute or convalescent COVID-19. CDR3s include the opening cysteine and the closing phenylalanine or tryptophan. The order of the fields is clone size, V gene, D gene, J gene, CDR3 protein, CDR3 DNA. A D gene is named only where the DNA matches it firmly. Not every row has a clone size; where given, it reads once, few, many or a size class.

clone size: NA
V gene: TRBV9
D gene: TRBD2
J gene: TRBJ2-7
CDR3 protein: CASSPAGGIYEQYF
CDR3 DNA: TGTGCCAGCAGCCCCGCGGGGGGTATCTACGAGCAGTACTTC

clone size: NA
V gene: TRBV27
D gene: TRBD1
J gene: TRBJ1-4
CDR3 protein: CASSFVGQGNEKLFF
CDR3 DNA: TGTGCCAGCAGTTTTGTTGGACAGGGTAATGAAAAACTGTTTTTT

clone size: NA
V gene: TRBV27
D gene: TRBD1
J gene: TRBJ2-1
CDR3 protein: CASSPTGQDYNEQFF
CDR3 DNA: TGTGCCAGCAGTCCCACGGGACAGGATTACAATGAGCAGTTCTTC

clone size: NA
V gene: TRBV7-9
D gene: NA
J gene: TRBJ2-5
CDR3 protein: CASRAMAGRVETQYF
CDR3 DNA: TGTGCCAGCAGGGCCATGGCCGGCCGGGTAGAGACCCAGTACTTC

clone size: NA
V gene: TRBV6-2/TRBV6-3
D gene: NA
J gene: TRBJ1-3
CDR3 protein: CASSYSRDFGNTIYF
CDR3 DNA: TGTGCCAGCAGTTACTCTCGGGATTTCGGAAACACCATATATTTT

clone size: NA
V gene: TRBV25-1
D gene: TRBD2
J gene: TRBJ2-3
CDR3 protein: CASLPGLAEFTDTQYF
CDR3 DNA: TGTGCCAGCCTCCCGGGACTAGCGGAATTCACAGATACGCAGTATTTT

clone size: NA
V gene: TRBV28
D gene: TRBD2
J gene: TRBJ2-7
CDR3 protein: CASSREERGPYEQYF
CDR3 DNA: TGTGCCAGCAGCCGGGAGGAGCGGGGCCCCTACGAGCAGTACTTC

clone size: NA
V gene: TRBV28
D gene: TRBD2
J gene: TRBJ2-1
CDR3 protein: CASTMGLEQFF
CDR3 DNA: TGTGCCAGCACCATGGGACTAGAGCAGTTCTTC

clone size: few
V gene: TRBV4-3
D gene: NA
J gene: TRBJ1-6
CDR3 protein: CASSQVGGRDNSPLHF
CDR3 DNA: TGCGCCAGCAGCCAAGTAGGGGGTAGGGATAATTCACCCCTCCACTTT

clone size: NA
V gene: TRBV18
D gene: TRBD2
J gene: TRBJ2-1
CDR3 protein: CASSPPTSEGSYNEQFF
CDR3 DNA: TGTGCCAGCTCACCACCTACTAGCGAGGGCTCCTACAATGAGCAGTTCTTC

clone size: NA
V gene: TRBV19
D gene: TRBD1
J gene: TRBJ1-2
CDR3 protein: CASSPRDRDYGYTF
CDR3 DNA: TGTGCCAGTAGTCCCAGGGACAGGGACTATGGCTACACCTTC

clone size: NA
V gene: TRBV30
D gene: NA
J gene: TRBJ2-1
CDR3 protein: CAASALPGERNEQFF
CDR3 DNA: TGTGCCGCGAGTGCCCTACCGGGAGAGCGCAATGAGCAGTTCTTC

clone size: once
V gene: TRBV7-2
D gene: NA
J gene: TRBJ1-6
CDR3 protein: CASSSIPGNSPLHF
CDR3 DNA: TGTGCCAGCAGTTCAATCCCCGGTAATTCACCCCTCCACTTT

clone size: NA
V gene: TRBV12-3/TRBV12-4
D gene: NA
J gene: TRBJ1-1
CDR3 protein: CASSPQTVKAFF
CDR3 DNA: TGTGCCAGCAGTCCCCAGACAGTTAAAGCTTTCTTT

clone size: NA
V gene: TRBV6-2/TRBV6-3
D gene: TRBD2
J gene: TRBJ2-3
CDR3 protein: CASSYSSGSRDTQYF
CDR3 DNA: TGTGCCAGCAGTTACTCAAGCGGGAGCCGAGATACGCAGTATTTT

clone size: NA
V gene: TRBV28
D gene: NA
J gene: TRBJ1-5
CDR3 protein: CASADSSNQPQHF
CDR3 DNA: TGTGCCAGCGCGGACAGCAGCAATCAGCCCCAGCATTTT

clone size: NA
V gene: TRBV28
D gene: NA
J gene: TRBJ2-1
CDR3 protein: CASQGAGAYNEQFF
CDR3 DNA: TGTGCCAGTCAGGGGGCGGGGGCCTACAATGAGCAGTTCTTC

clone size: NA
V gene: TRBV18
D gene: NA
J gene: TRBJ1-1
CDR3 protein: CASSPRQGNTEAFF
CDR3 DNA: TGTGCCAGCTCACCAAGGCAGGGGAACACTGAAGCTTTCTTT

clone size: NA
V gene: TRBV28
D gene: TRBD1
J gene: TRBJ1-2
CDR3 protein: CASTLETGVGYTF
CDR3 DNA: TGTGCCAGCACCCTGGAAACAGGGGTTGGCTACACCTTC

clone size: NA
V gene: TRBV29-1
D gene: TRBD1
J gene: TRBJ2-3
CDR3 protein: CSVVRDRGDTQYF
CDR3 DNA: TGCAGCGTTGTCCGGGACAGGGGTGATACGCAGTATTTT

clone size: NA
V gene: TRBV7-3
D gene: TRBD1
J gene: TRBJ1-2
CDR3 protein: CASSLTGSGGRKGYTF
CDR3 DNA: TGTGCCAGCAGCTTAACGGGATCAGGGGGCAGAAAGGGCTACACCTTC

clone size: NA
V gene: TRBV24-1
D gene: NA
J gene: TRBJ1-2
CDR3 protein: CATSEADRSENYGYTF
CDR3 DNA: TGTGCCACCAGTGAGGCCGACAGGTCCGAAAACTATGGCTACACCTTC

clone size: NA
V gene: TRBV19
D gene: TRBD2
J gene: TRBJ2-3
CDR3 protein: CASSDAGARSDTQYF
CDR3 DNA: TGTGCCAGTAGTGACGCGGGAGCACGCTCAGATACGCAGTATTTT

clone size: NA
V gene: TRBV6-5
D gene: NA
J gene: TRBJ1-1
CDR3 protein: CATRARGVKDEAFF
CDR3 DNA: TGTGCCACTAGAGCTCGGGGGGTTAAGGATGAAGCTTTCTTT

clone size: once
V gene: TRBV18
D gene: NA
J gene: TRBJ1-2
CDR3 protein: CASSPPPLPRANYGYTF
CDR3 DNA: TGTGCCAGCTCACCACCTCCACTGCCTAGAGCTAACTATGGCTACACCTTC

clone size: NA
V gene: TRBV6-2/TRBV6-3
D gene: NA
J gene: TRBJ2-1
CDR3 protein: CASSYSTPAEQFF
CDR3 DNA: TGTGCCAGCAGTTACTCGACTCCAGCGGAGCAGTTCTTC

clone size: NA
V gene: TRBV5-6
D gene: TRBD2
J gene: TRBJ2-1
CDR3 protein: CASSRTSGYTLDNEQFF
CDR3 DNA: TGTGCCAGCAGCCGGACTAGCGGTTATACCCTTGACAATGAGCAGTTCTTC

clone size: NA
V gene: TRBV5-5
D gene: NA
J gene: TRBJ2-3
CDR3 protein: CASSFTLGGTDTQYF
CDR3 DNA: TGTGCCAGCAGCTTTACATTGGGAGGCACAGATACGCAGTATTTT

clone size: NA
V gene: TRBV19
D gene: TRBD2
J gene: TRBJ2-7
CDR3 protein: CASSIRRETHEQYF
CDR3 DNA: TGTGCCAGTAGTATTAGGCGGGAGACCCACGAGCAGTACTTC

clone size: NA
V gene: TRBV19
D gene: TRBD1
J gene: TRBJ1-6
CDR3 protein: CASGTGDLPNSPLHF
CDR3 DNA: TGTGCCAGTGGGACAGGGGATCTCCCAAATTCACCCCTCCACTTT

clone size: NA
V gene: TRBV19
D gene: NA
J gene: TRBJ2-7
CDR3 protein: CASSTQKNEQYF
CDR3 DNA: TGTGCCAGTAGTACACAGAAGAACGAGCAGTACTTC

clone size: NA
V gene: TRBV5-6
D gene: TRBD2
J gene: TRBJ2-3
CDR3 protein: CASSLVGLAGFSDTQYF
CDR3 DNA: TGTGCCAGCAGCTTAGTCGGACTAGCGGGATTCTCAGATACGCAGTATTTT

clone size: once
V gene: TRBV28
D gene: TRBD1
J gene: TRBJ2-2
CDR3 protein: CASRSQGSGELFF
CDR3 DNA: TGTGCCAGCAGATCACAGGGGTCCGGGGAGCTGTTTTTT

clone size: once
V gene: TRBV24-1
D gene: TRBD2
J gene: TRBJ2-7
CDR3 protein: CATSEAGTSGTHGLDEQYF
CDR3 DNA: TGTGCCACCAGTGAAGCCGGGACTAGCGGGACCCACGGTCTTGACGAGCAGTACTTC

clone size: NA
V gene: TRBV7-8
D gene: NA
J gene: TRBJ2-1
CDR3 protein: CASSLAGSAYNEQFF
CDR3 DNA: TGTGCCAGCAGCTTAGCCGGGAGTGCCTACAATGAGCAGTTCTTC

clone size: NA
V gene: TRBV14
D gene: TRBD2
J gene: TRBJ2-1
CDR3 protein: CASSQDRSASGRNEQFF
CDR3 DNA: TGTGCCAGCAGCCAAGATAGGTCGGCTAGCGGACGCAATGAGCAGTTCTTC

clone size: NA
V gene: TRBV7-8
D gene: NA
J gene: TRBJ1-1
CDR3 protein: CASSFGTTEAFF
CDR3 DNA: TGTGCCAGCAGCTTCGGGACAACTGAAGCTTTCTTT

clone size: NA
V gene: TRBV6-5
D gene: TRBD1
J gene: TRBJ1-2
CDR3 protein: CASRNEQGIIYGYTF
CDR3 DNA: TGTGCCAGCAGAAATGAACAGGGGATCATCTATGGCTACACCTTC

clone size: NA
V gene: TRBV6-5
D gene: TRBD2
J gene: TRBJ2-3
CDR3 protein: CASSSTSGDGTQYF
CDR3 DNA: TGTGCCAGCAGTTCGACTAGCGGGGATGGTACGCAGTATTTT

clone size: NA
V gene: TRBV2
D gene: TRBD1
J gene: TRBJ1-3
CDR3 protein: CASSPDRGLGNTIYF
CDR3 DNA: TGTGCCAGCAGTCCCGACAGGGGCCTTGGAAACACCATATATTTT

clone size: NA
V gene: TRBV28
D gene: NA
J gene: TRBJ1-3
CDR3 protein: CASSTGFSGNTIYF
CDR3 DNA: TGTGCCAGCAGCACGGGGTTCTCTGGAAACACCATATATTTT

clone size: NA
V gene: TRBV7-9
D gene: NA
J gene: TRBJ1-2
CDR3 protein: CASSPVVGDNKNYGYTF
CDR3 DNA: TGTGCCAGCAGCCCCGTCGTGGGGGACAACAAAAACTATGGCTACACCTTC

clone size: NA
V gene: TRBV24-1
D gene: NA
J gene: TRBJ2-2
CDR3 protein: CATRGTNTGELFF
CDR3 DNA: TGTGCCACCCGAGGAACGAACACCGGGGAGCTGTTTTTT

clone size: NA
V gene: TRBV28
D gene: TRBD1
J gene: TRBJ2-3
CDR3 protein: CASSFGGRGTDTQYF
CDR3 DNA: TGTGCCAGCAGTTTTGGCGGCAGGGGGACAGATACGCAGTATTTT

clone size: NA
V gene: TRBV5-4
D gene: TRBD1
J gene: TRBJ2-5
CDR3 protein: CASSLGRGTMETQYF
CDR3 DNA: TGTGCCAGCAGCTTGGGCAGGGGGACGATGGAGACCCAGTACTTC

clone size: NA
V gene: TRBV5-1
D gene: TRBD1
J gene: TRBJ2-7
CDR3 protein: CASSLAIRDRAYEQYF
CDR3 DNA: TGCGCCAGCAGCTTGGCCATCCGGGACAGAGCCTACGAGCAGTACTTC

clone size: once
V gene: TRBV29-1
D gene: TRBD2
J gene: TRBJ2-7
CDR3 protein: CSILAGGLEQYF
CDR3 DNA: TGCAGCATCCTAGCGGGAGGCCTCGAGCAGTACTTC

clone size: NA
V gene: TRBV9
D gene: TRBD1
J gene: TRBJ1-2
CDR3 protein: CASSEGTDGFRGYTF
CDR3 DNA: TGTGCCAGCAGCGAGGGGACAGATGGATTTCGTGGCTACACCTTC

clone size: NA
V gene: TRBV4-2
D gene: NA
J gene: TRBJ1-4
CDR3 protein: CASSQGRTPATNEKLFF
CDR3 DNA: TGTGCCAGCAGCCAAGGTCGAACACCAGCAACTAATGAAAAACTGTTTTTT

clone size: NA
V gene: TRBV19
D gene: NA
J gene: TRBJ2-5
CDR3 protein: CASSMTLTRETQYF
CDR3 DNA: TGTGCCAGTAGTATGACCCTTACGAGGGAGACCCAGTACTTC

clone size: NA
V gene: TRBV18
D gene: TRBD1
J gene: TRBJ1-4
CDR3 protein: CASSPGPGGEKLFF
CDR3 DNA: TGTGCCAGCTCACCTGGTCCAGGGGGTGAAAAACTGTTTTTT

clone size: NA
V gene: TRBV6-2/TRBV6-3
D gene: NA
J gene: TRBJ1-1
CDR3 protein: CASSYWAANTEAFF
CDR3 DNA: TGTGCCAGCAGTTACTGGGCAGCGAACACTGAAGCTTTCTTT

clone size: once
V gene: TRBV2
D gene: NA
J gene: TRBJ2-7
CDR3 protein: CASSEDRALNYEQYF
CDR3 DNA: TGTGCCAGCAGTGAGGACAGAGCCCTTAACTACGAGCAGTACTTC

clone size: NA
V gene: TRBV6-5
D gene: TRBD1
J gene: TRBJ2-5
CDR3 protein: CASSWTGGLETQYF
CDR3 DNA: TGTGCCAGCAGTTGGACAGGGGGCTTGGAGACCCAGTACTTC

clone size: NA
V gene: TRBV7-9
D gene: TRBD1
J gene: TRBJ2-2
CDR3 protein: CASSLLTGVTGELFF
CDR3 DNA: TGTGCCAGCAGCTTATTAACAGGGGTTACCGGGGAGCTGTTTTTT